A selection of T cell receptor beta chains follows, all from one sample in a study of blood T cell repertoires in COVID-19. TCRdb keeps only in-frame clones here, not all; method: immunoSEQ multiplex PCR. Of approximately 100,000 clones detected, 84% appear once; the ten largest clones hold roughly 13%. The source material was peripheral blood. The receptors were gathered from a human donor in a cohort sampled during active or convalescent COVID-19. Both conserved end residues are part of each CDR3. The D gene is left open where the match is weak. The size of a clone is reported for some rows only, either as once, few or many, or as a class for expanded clones.

abundance,j_gene,d_gene,v_gene,CDR3nt,CDR3aa
many,TRBJ1-1,TRBD1,TRBV4-1,TGCGCCAGCAGCCAATCCACCCCGGGGACAGGGGGCGTAGGCACTGAAGCTTTCTTT,CASSQSTPGTGGVGTEAFF
-,TRBJ2-2,-,TRBV3-1/TRBV3-2,TGTGCCAGCAGCCAAGGGGTTAGGACGGCAGAACACCGGGGAGCTGTTTTT,CASSQGVRTAEHRGAVF
-,TRBJ2-7,-,TRBV10-2,TGCGCCAGCAGTGATCGCAGGGCTGGGGAGCAGTACTTC,CASSDRRAGEQYF
-,TRBJ1-6,-,TRBV24-1,TGTGCCACCAGTGATCGGGGGGGTGACTTCCTCCACTTT,CATSDRGGDFLHF
-,TRBJ1-2,-,TRBV3-1/TRBV3-2,TGTGCCAGCAGCCAAAAGCTTACCGGCTATGGCTACACCTTC,CASSQKLTGYGYTF
-,TRBJ1-1,TRBD1,TRBV11-3,TGTGCCAGCAGCTTTACAGGGGGAGGGACTGAAGCTTTCTTT,CASSFTGGGTEAFF
-,TRBJ1-4,TRBD1,TRBV12-5,TGTGCTAGTGGTAAAGCACAGGGGATTGGTGGAACTAATGAAAAACTGTTTTTT,CASGKAQGIGGTNEKLFF
-,TRBJ1-2,TRBD1,TRBV29-1,TGCAGCGTCCTACACAGGGGGCCCCTCTATGGCTACACCTTC,CSVLHRGPLYGYTF
-,TRBJ2-5,-,TRBV2,TGTGCCAGCAGTGGGGACAGCGGGTCTGGTACCCAGTACTTC,CASSGDSGSGTQYF
-,TRBJ1-2,TRBD1,TRBV6-5,TGTGCCAGCAGAGCCGGGACAGTTGGAAACTATGGCTACACCTTC,CASRAGTVGNYGYTF
few,TRBJ1-2,-,TRBV11-2,TGTGCCAGCAGCATACTACATGGAAACTATGGCTACACCTTC,CASSILHGNYGYTF
few,TRBJ2-7,-,TRBV5-1,TGCGCCAGCAGCTTGGAGGTCGGGTCCTACGAGCAGTACTTC,CASSLEVGSYEQYF
-,TRBJ2-3,-,TRBV7-9,TGTGCCGGGGCGGTGGGTAGCACAGATACGCAGTATTTT,CAGAVGSTDTQYF
-,TRBJ1-4,TRBD1,TRBV19,TGTGCCAGTAGTATTACCCCAGGGGGAGGCGAAAAACTGTTTTTT,CASSITPGGGEKLFF
-,TRBJ2-7,TRBD2,TRBV19,TGTGCCAGTGGAGCGGGGCCCTACGAGCAGTACTTC,CASGAGPYEQYF
-,TRBJ1-5,TRBD1,TRBV19,TGTGCCAGTAGCCTCTTTGGGACAGATAGCAATCAGCCCCAGCATTTT,CASSLFGTDSNQPQHF
-,TRBJ1-2,-,TRBV18,TGTGCCAGCTCACCGCCCGACAGCTACTATGGCTACACCTTC,CASSPPDSYYGYTF